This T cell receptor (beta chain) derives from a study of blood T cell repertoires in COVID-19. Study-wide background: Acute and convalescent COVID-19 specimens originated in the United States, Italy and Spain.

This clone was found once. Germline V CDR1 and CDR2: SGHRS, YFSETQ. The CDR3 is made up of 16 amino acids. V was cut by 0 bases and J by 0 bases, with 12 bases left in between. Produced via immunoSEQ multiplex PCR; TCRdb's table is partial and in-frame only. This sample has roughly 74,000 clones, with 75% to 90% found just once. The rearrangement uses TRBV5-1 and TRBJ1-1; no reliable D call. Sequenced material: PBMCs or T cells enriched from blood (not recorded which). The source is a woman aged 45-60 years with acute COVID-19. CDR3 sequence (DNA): TGCGCCAGCAGCTTGGCCCAGGTGATAATGAACACTGAAGCTTTCTTT. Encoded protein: CASSLAQVIMNTEAFF.